These 15 T cell receptor beta chains came from one sample sequenced in a study of vaccination and CD4 T cells after COVID-19. Described treatment: roughly ten-day PBMC culture with coronavirus spike peptide pools or control peptides (ViraFEST assay). Antigen specificity for these receptors is unknown. Sequenced with the Oncomine TCR Beta short-read assay was DNA taken from cultured CD4+ T cells. TCRdb redid the calling of the PCR reads with MiXCR, one entry per CDR3 protein. The data show over 15,000 distinct CDR3 sequences, roughly 60% seen once. The specimen was CD4+ T cells from blood, cultured in vitro. The source of these receptors is a human donor who had recovered from COVID-19.

This chain connects TRBV19 to TRBJ1-1; no firm D call. There are 13 residues in the CDR3. Trimming left V 5 bases short and J 3 bases short, with 10 bases between. Germline CDR1 LNHDA, CDR2 SQIVND (reference sequence). In DNA form, the CDR3 reads TGTGCCAGTAGTGCCAGTGGGGACACTGAAGCTTTCTTT. This encodes CASSASGDTEAFF.

This clonotype has just a few counts. This chain connects TRBV30 to TRBJ1-6, with D hard to call. CDR1 is GTSNPN, CDR2 SVGIG, per germline (reference sequence). Deletions cut 0 bases from V and 0 bases from J, with 6 bases between. CDR3 length equals 15 residues. This chain's CDR3 is CAWSVGSSYNSPLHF. The CDR3 coding sequence is TGTGCCTGGAGTGTCGGCAGCTCCTATAATTCACCCCTCCACTTT.

The chain joins TRBV12-3 or TRBV12-4 to TRBJ2-7; tentative D call: TRBD2 (6 bases). The CDR3 is made up of 16 amino acids. Trimming cost V 5 bases and J 2 bases, with 19 bases left between them. CDR3: CASSPRLGRATYEQYF. The DNA of the CDR3 is TGTGCCAGCAGTCCCCGACTAGGAAGAGCAACCTACGAGCAGTACTTC.

The J gene is TRBJ2-1, the V gene TRBV5-1; 13 bases match TRBD2. This CDR3 is 16 amino acids long. V trimming: 3 bases; J trimming: 6 bases; junction bases outside the gene matches: 6. CDR1 and CDR2 from the germline V gene are SGHRS and YFSETQ. The CDR3 here is CASSYELAGGANEQFF. CDR3 DNA: TGCGCCAGCAGCTATGAACTAGCGGGAGGGGCCAATGAGCAGTTCTTC.

This rearrangement joins TRBV5-6 to TRBJ1-2; TRBD1 might be the D (6 bases). This CDR3 spans 14 amino acids. Germline CDR1 is SGHDT and CDR2 is YYEEEE. Trimming took off 3 bases at V and 4 bases at J, with 13 bases between the two ends. The CDR3 DNA reads as TGTGCCAGCAGCTCCGGACAGAGCGGCTATGGCTACACCTTC. Encoded protein: CASSSGQSGYGYTF.

This clonotype was found a few times. CDR3 amino acids: CSAREIPTDSPLHF. CDR3 in DNA: TGCAGTGCTAGAGAAATCCCAACGGATTCACCCCTCCACTTT. The chain has TRBV20-1 and TRBJ1-6, with D hard to call. The CDR3 is 14 amino acids. Trimming removed 0 bases at V and 8 bases at J, with 11 bases between. CDR1 is DFQATT and CDR2 is SNEGSKA in the germline V gene (reference sequence).

The chain employs TRBV27 and TRBJ2-3; no firm D call. Germline CDR1 MNHEY, CDR2 SMNVEV (reference sequence). The CDR3 spans 13 residues. V was clipped by 6 bases and J by 2 bases, with 9 bases between them. CDR3 sequence (DNA): TGTGCCAGCAGGCGGTGGGACACAGATACGCAGTATTTT. Its protein product is CASRRWDTDTQYF.

This clonotype occurred a few times. The genes are TRBV6-1 and TRBJ2-3; 7 nucleotides match TRBD2. Germline lookup yields CDR1 MNHNS and CDR2 SASEGT. The CDR3 covers 16 residues. Trimming at V came to 4 bases and at J to 3 bases, leaving 10 bases not matched to a gene. CDR3 sequence (DNA): TGTGCCAGCAGTGGGCGGATGGGGGGGTGGACAGATACGCAGTATTTT. Translated, it gives CASSGRMGGWTDTQYF.

This clonotype has only a few counts. The chain couples TRBV2 to TRBJ1-1; 8 nucleotides line up with TRBD1. This CDR3 comprises 14 residues. Germline CDR1 reads SNHLY; CDR2 reads FYNNEI. The ends lost 4 bases at V and 1 base at J; junction bases unmatched: 2. Here the CDR3 reads CASSVGQGNTEAFF. The CDR3 nucleotides read TGTGCCAGCAGTGTTGGACAGGGGAACACTGAAGCTTTCTTT.

V gene TRBV4-3 combines with J gene TRBJ2-5; 7 nucleotides align to TRBD1. J gave up 3 bases and V 7 bases, and 14 bases lay outside the gene matches. The CDR3 extends over 16 amino acids. Germline V gene sequence: CDR1 LGHNA, CDR2 YSLEER. Written as DNA, the CDR3 is TGCGCCAGCACCCCAGGGCCCGACAGGGAGAAAGAGACCCAGTACTTC. Translating gives CASTPGPDREKETQYF.

V is TRBV7-2 and J is TRBJ1-2, with TRBD1 matching 8 bases. CDR1 SGHTA and CDR2 FQGNSA come from the germline V gene. CDR3 size: 14 residues. J lost 5 bases, V lost 4 bases, and 6 bases had no gene match. This CDR3 is CASSSGQGPYGYTF. In nucleotides, the CDR3 is TGTGCCAGCAGCTCCGGACAGGGACCGTATGGCTACACCTTC.

The chain combines TRBV6-1 with TRBJ2-7; TRBD1 aligns across 7 bases. Germline V CDR1 and CDR2: MNHNS, SASEGT. Losses at the gene ends were 4 bases for V and 2 bases for J; bases not matched to a gene: 8. This CDR3 region has 15 residues. CDR3 residues: CASSGAGTEAYEQYF. DNA of the CDR3: TGTGCCAGCAGTGGCGCCGGGACAGAAGCCTACGAGCAGTACTTC.

The CDR3 coding sequence is TGTGCCAGCACCCCAAGGGACAGCCGGATGAACACTGAAGCTTTCTTT. Its translation is CASTPRDSRMNTEAFF. This chain connects TRBV12-3 or TRBV12-4 to TRBJ1-1; 7 nucleotides agree with TRBD1. This CDR3 is built from 16 residues. The V gene end was trimmed by 7 bases and the J gene end by 0 bases; junction bases not matched to a gene: 11.

In this sample, this clonotype turned up a few times. This sequence joins TRBV20-1 and TRBJ2-7; TRBD2 aligns across 10 bases. Per the germline V gene, CDR1 is DFQATT and CDR2 is SNEGSKA (reference sequence). Losses at the gene ends were 1 base for V and 0 bases for J; bases not matched to a gene: 6. The length of the CDR3 is 16 residues. This chain's CDR3 is CSARGWEREGSYEQYF. The CDR3 DNA reads TGCAGTGCTAGAGGTTGGGAGCGGGAGGGCTCCTACGAGCAGTACTTC.

The J gene is TRBJ1-1, the V gene TRBV9, with D maybe TRBD1 (6 bases). The CDR3 consists of 14 residues. Trimming shortened V by 3 bases and J by 0 bases, and 9 bases separated the two germline ends. Germline lookup yields CDR1 SGDLS and CDR2 YYNGEE. The CDR3 reads CASSDGQLNTEAFF. CDR3 coding DNA: TGTGCCAGCAGCGACGGACAGCTGAACACTGAAGCTTTCTTT.